A selection of T cell receptor beta chains follows, all from one sample in a study of blood T cell repertoires in COVID-19. The table came from immunoSEQ multiplex PCR; TCRdb's copy has only in-frame clones and leaves some out. This table holds 100,000 to 150,000 clones, roughly 87% found once. Sequenced input: peripheral blood. These TCRs come from a woman of 80 years or more with acute or convalescent COVID-19. The CDR3 runs from the conserved cysteine through the conserved F or W. A D gene is named only where the DNA matches it firmly. The size field is filled for only some rows; it gives once, few, many or a size class.

D gene	J gene	clone size	V gene	CDR3 protein	CDR3 DNA
TRBD1	TRBJ1-6	once	TRBV28	CASRLGTGGNSPLHF	TGTGCCAGCAGACTAGGGACAGGGGGTAATTCACCCCTCCACTTT
-	TRBJ1-1	-	TRBV18	CASSPVGAEAFF	TGTGCCAGCTCACCGGTCGGGGCTGAAGCTTTCTTT
TRBD1	TRBJ2-1	-	TRBV5-1	CATRQGGSYNEQFF	TGCGCCACCCGACAGGGTGGCTCCTACAATGAGCAGTTCTTC
-	TRBJ2-1	-	TRBV7-9	CASSLRSGPNEQFF	TGTGCCAGCAGCTTACGGTCAGGGCCCAATGAGCAGTTCTTC
-	TRBJ1-2	-	TRBV5-5	CASSPRQAGSGNNYGYTF	TGTGCCAGCAGCCCGAGACAGGCTGGGAGCGGTAATAACTATGGCTACACCTTC
TRBD1	TRBJ1-1	-	TRBV15	CATSPDRGTEAFF	TGTGCCACCAGCCCGGACAGGGGGACTGAAGCTTTCTTT
TRBD1	TRBJ1-1	-	TRBV5-1	CASSMARDSRAFF	TGCGCCAGCAGTATGGCCCGGGACAGCCGAGCTTTCTTT
TRBD1	TRBJ2-7	-	TRBV6-5	CASRTGFNEQYF	TGTGCCAGCAGGACAGGGTTCAACGAGCAGTACTTC
TRBD1	TRBJ1-3	-	TRBV28	CASKGGGNSQSSGNTIYF	TGTGCCAGCAAAGGGGGCGGGAACTCTCAGAGCTCTGGAAACACCATATATTTT
-	TRBJ2-5	-	TRBV6-5	CASSWGHKGWETQYF	TGTGCCAGCAGTTGGGGCCATAAGGGCTGGGAGACCCAGTACTTC
-	TRBJ1-2	-	TRBV15	CATSRDWDNDGYTF	TGTGCCACCAGCAGGGATTGGGACAACGATGGCTACACCTTC
-	TRBJ2-2	-	TRBV2	CASGGADTGELFF	TGTGCCAGCGGTGGGGCTGACACCGGGGAGCTGTTTTTT
TRBD1	TRBJ1-6	few	TRBV19	CASRTGGQENSPLHF	TGTGCCAGCCGCACAGGCGGACAGGAGAATTCACCCCTCCACTTT
TRBD1	TRBJ1-1	once	TRBV4-2	CASSQGQGQGKNTEAFF	TGTGCCAGCAGCCAAGGCCAGGGACAGGGTAAAAACACTGAAGCTTTCTTT
-	TRBJ2-2	-	TRBV4-1	CASSPLEVRDTGELFF	TGCGCCAGCAGCCCTTTGGAGGTGAGGGACACCGGGGAGCTGTTTTTT
-	TRBJ1-2	-	TRBV27	CASSRTVNYGYTF	TGTGCCAGCAGTCGGACTGTAAACTATGGCTACACCTTC
-	TRBJ1-1	-	TRBV9	CASSVLSVNTEAFF	TGTGCCAGCAGCGTACTATCGGTGAACACTGAAGCTTTCTTT
-	TRBJ1-4	-	TRBV7-8	CASSLVGSTNEKLFF	TGTGCCAGCAGCTTAGTGGGCTCAACTAATGAAAAACTGTTTTTT
-	TRBJ1-1	-	TRBV19	CASASPNMGRREAFF	TGTGCCAGTGCCTCCCCAAACATGGGTAGGAGGGAAGCTTTCTTT
TRBD2	TRBJ2-2	-	TRBV4-1	CASSRGSGGTNTGELFF	TGCGCCAGCAGCCGAGGTAGCGGGGGAACCAACACCGGGGAGCTGTTTTTT
-	TRBJ2-2	-	TRBV7-9	CASSFGRNTGELFF	TGTGCCAGCAGCTTTGGCCGAAACACCGGGGAGCTGTTTTTT
TRBD1	TRBJ1-5	-	TRBV6-5	CASSRDRLNNQPQHF	TGTGCCAGCAGCAGGGACAGGTTAAACAATCAGCCCCAGCATTTT
-	TRBJ1-2	-	TRBV19	CASSTEDTANYGYTF	TGTGCCAGTAGTACAGAGGACACCGCTAACTATGGCTACACCTTC
-	TRBJ1-3	-	TRBV18	CASSPPSVNTIYF	TGTGCCAGCTCACCACCGTCGGTAAACACCATATATTTT
TRBD2	TRBJ2-1	once	TRBV27	CASSLSRRAGSRVYEQFF	TGTGCCAGCAGTTTATCGAGACGAGCGGGGTCGCGTGTGTATGAGCAGTTCTTC
-	TRBJ1-2	once	TRBV28	CASIPPGRDGYTF	TGTGCCAGCATTCCACCGGGTCGAGATGGCTACACCTTC
-	TRBJ1-1	once	TRBV6-5	CASSKTGLNTEAFF	TGTGCCAGCAGTAAGACAGGCCTGAACACTGAAGCTTTCTTT
-	TRBJ1-2	-	TRBV5-1	CASSFVANYGYTF	TGCGCCAGCAGCTTTGTAGCTAACTATGGCTACACCTTC
TRBD2	TRBJ2-3	-	TRBV11-2	CASSRKLGGGGARTDTQYF	TGTGCCAGCAGCCGCAAACTCGGCGGCGGGGGGGCCCGCACAGATACGCAGTATTTT
-	TRBJ2-1	-	TRBV18	CASSPRGEASGEQFF	TGTGCCAGCTCACCCCGCGGGGAGGCCTCTGGTGAGCAGTTCTTC
-	TRBJ1-1	-	TRBV5-1	CASSLLAMNTEAFF	TGCGCCAGCAGCTTGCTCGCGATGAACACTGAAGCTTTCTTT
-	TRBJ2-3	-	TRBV4-2	CASSQESGGRGRDTQYF	TGTGCCAGCAGCCAAGAGAGTGGCGGCAGGGGGAGGGATACGCAGTATTTT
TRBD1	TRBJ1-6	-	TRBV5-4	CATGTGGVGSPLHF	TGTGCCACCGGGACAGGGGGAGTTGGTTCACCCCTCCACTTT
-	TRBJ1-2	-	TRBV6-5	CASSYDTTRHYGYTF	TGTGCCAGCAGTTACGACACAACAAGACACTATGGCTACACCTTC
-	TRBJ1-5	-	TRBV6-5	CATKQDYSNQPQHF	TGTGCCACCAAACAGGACTATAGCAATCAGCCCCAGCATTTT
TRBD1	TRBJ1-2	-	TRBV19	CASSIGQGTSGYTF	TGTGCCAGTAGTATAGGACAGGGGACGAGTGGCTACACCTTC
TRBD2	TRBJ2-1	once	TRBV7-9	CASSLAGTSGGRGEQFF	TGTGCCAGCAGCTTAGCGGGGACTAGCGGGGGGCGTGGAGAGCAGTTCTTC
-	TRBJ1-6	-	TRBV5-1	CASSLGQANSPLHF	TGCGCCAGCAGCTTGGGACAGGCAAATTCACCCCTCCACTTT
-	TRBJ2-1	-	TRBV7-2	CASSSFGRGSYNEQFF	TGTGCCAGCAGCTCGTTCGGAAGGGGGTCCTACAATGAGCAGTTCTTC
-	TRBJ1-2	-	TRBV19	CASSEQGFYGYTF	TGTGCCAGTAGTGAACAGGGTTTCTATGGCTACACCTTC